This T cell receptor beta chain derives from a study of neurological immune-mediated disorders (dated by TCRdb to about 2019). About the full investigation: Using UMI-based sequencing, the study compared peripheral blood TCR-beta repertoires from patients with HTLV-I-associated myelopathy (HAM/TSP), patients with multiple sclerosis, and healthy controls. The 90 to 110 TCR-beta libraries covered PBMC samples along with longitudinal samples, technical triplicates, and paired sorted CD4+ and CD8+ T-cell subsets. The cohort was made up of 68 subjects, consisting of 14 HAM/TSP patients, 35 or so multiple sclerosis patients and 20 or so healthy controls. Here is what the overall study found, with its caveats: Expanded clones from different subjects shared no identical CDR3 amino acid sequences, which suggests that TCR-beta repertoires were private in all groups. The highest TCR clonal expansion was observed in HAM/TSP patients, whereas the lowest was observed in MS patients, even when compared with healthy controls.

V and J lose 4 bases and 7 bases, and a span of 2 bases separates them. As encoded in the germline V gene, CDR1 is SNHLY while CDR2 is FYNNEI. Measured from the cysteine to the phenylalanine, the CDR3 is 10 residues long. Only CDR3 DNA is held: 30 bases, read in frame from base 1. Of note for this clonotype: The antigen it binds to is not known. Nothing much larger sits one base from this clone, and base qualities are not available.

To synthesize cDNA, template-switch 5'RACE was performed with a primer carrying a 10-nucleotide random unique molecular identifier so that each TCR transcript was tagged. Each sequencing run produced over 180 million TCR-beta sequences covering 15-18 subjects. The RNeasy kit was used to extract total RNA. Using the KAPA Real-time Library Amplification kit, TCR-beta VDJ regions were amplified with primers for the TCR constant region and the 5'RACE anchor. A first PCR added sample indexes and Illumina adaptors, and a second PCR then raised library yield. After Ampure bead purification, the roughly 650 bp TCR product was size-selected on a 2% E-gel SizeSelection system. Before pooling, libraries had their quality checked on a Bioanalyzer, their concentration measured with Qubit, and their quantity determined with the Kapa Library Quantification kit. An Illumina HiSeq 2500 was used to sequence the libraries paired-end at 2 x 150 bp. To increase sequence diversity, about 25-31% phiX was spiked into each library pool. The published analysis was carried out like this. The quality-filtered reads were processed with the UMI-based MiGEC pipeline, whose error correction step removed more than 85% of the raw TCR sequences. VDJ genes were aligned to IMGT germline references, and clonotypes were defined by unique CDR3 amino acid sequence plus V-J genes. Clonal expansion, Shannon diversity and CDR3 relatedness (CalcPairwiseDistances, ClusterSamples) were evaluated with VDJtools, and phylogenetic trees were built with CLCbio workbench. Using coefficient-of-variation modelling across technical triplicates, the study counted a clone as expanded if it had at least 8 unique UMIs. TCRdb's own reprocessing of the public reads used fastp at Q25 and MiXCR and kept productive beta chains. One record per CDR3 amino acid sequence lists the most common genes and DNA. The V and J calls and clone size come from TCRdb's table, not from the authors' own analysis. The sample table lists tens of thousands of distinct CDR3 sequences, more than 15% of them with a count of one. 15% of the sample is held by the ten biggest clonotypes.

The healthy controls were volunteers from blood banks in Maryland, USA. For the unsorted PBMC libraries, 2 million PBMCs were stored in RNAlater at -80 degrees C until RNA extraction and were used to generate the libraries. Peripheral blood was subjected to Ficoll-Hypaque density gradient centrifugation to isolate PBMCs, which were then cryopreserved in liquid nitrogen. The receptor was isolated from a woman aged 40 to 50 in good health. The sample comprised PBMCs. Here the chain combines TRBV2 and TRBJ2-1, with no confident D gene call. The CDR3 reads CASSVNEQFF. The DNA sequence reads TGTGCCAGCAGTGTTAATGAGCAGTTCTTC.